This TCR beta chain was sequenced in a study of Ad26.COV2.S vaccination and SARS-CoV-2 variants. Study-wide results and caveats: The authors reported substantial breadth in spike-specific CD8+ and CD4+ T cell responses after vaccination. Researchers reported similar non-spike TCR breadth in vaccine and placebo recipients.

Data came from immunoSEQ multiplex PCR; TCRdb stores just in-frame clones and leaves some out. There are about 680,000 clones in the sample; more than 80% occur only once, and approximately 1.5% lies in the top ten. A word on this clone: Its specificity is not known.

Trimming pared 3 bases from V and 4 bases from J, leaving 15 bases between. Germline loops: CDR1 DFQATT, CDR2 SNEGSKA (reference sequence). The CDR3 has 14 amino acids. As to treatment: roughly 20 received Ad26.COV2.S at low or high dose, single or two shots; about 5 received placebo; per-sample allocation not given. Sample collection was performed on day 63 after the first vaccine or placebo injection. V is TRBV20-1 and J is TRBJ2-5, with D perhaps TRBD1 or TRBD2 (5 bases each). The input for sequencing was peripheral blood, taken in a trial of Ad26.COV2.S vaccine versus placebo. The sequence was obtained from a person aged 18-65 years who received the Ad26.COV2.S COVID-19 vaccine or a placebo. The CDR3 DNA sequence: TGCAGTGCTAGTGACCCTCGGGACGGAGAGACCCAGTACTTC. Its translation: CSASDPRDGETQYF.